This T cell receptor (beta chain) appears in the sequencing data of a study of T cell responses to AZD1222 COVID-19 vaccine. Study-wide findings and caveats: Unmutated variant regions are reportedly the target of nearly half of TCRs that are spike-specific. With two AZD1222 doses given, Spike-specific TCR breadth and depth both rose. Spike-wide coverage was observed for vaccine-associated CD4 TCRs, with dominant responses at 160-218 and 743-854. There were mostly white British donors and more females than males, and clonal diversity was possibly underestimated.

The table lists this clone with a count of one. Its target is not known. Libraries were prepared by immunoSEQ multiplex PCR; TCRdb keeps only in-frame clonotypes and omits some of them. Among roughly 140,000 clones listed, around nine tenths were seen once. This CDR3 region has 14 residues. Germline CDR1 is KGHSH and CDR2 is LQKENI. V was shortened by 3 bases and J by 1 base, with 9 bases between the two germline ends. The genes are TRBV18 and TRBJ1-1; D not certain. The source was peripheral blood, collected on day 0 of AZD1222 vaccination. The TCR originated in an adult in good health. CDR3: CASSPREKNTEAFF. The CDR3 DNA sequence: TGTGCCAGCTCACCGCGAGAGAAGAACACTGAAGCTTTCTTT.